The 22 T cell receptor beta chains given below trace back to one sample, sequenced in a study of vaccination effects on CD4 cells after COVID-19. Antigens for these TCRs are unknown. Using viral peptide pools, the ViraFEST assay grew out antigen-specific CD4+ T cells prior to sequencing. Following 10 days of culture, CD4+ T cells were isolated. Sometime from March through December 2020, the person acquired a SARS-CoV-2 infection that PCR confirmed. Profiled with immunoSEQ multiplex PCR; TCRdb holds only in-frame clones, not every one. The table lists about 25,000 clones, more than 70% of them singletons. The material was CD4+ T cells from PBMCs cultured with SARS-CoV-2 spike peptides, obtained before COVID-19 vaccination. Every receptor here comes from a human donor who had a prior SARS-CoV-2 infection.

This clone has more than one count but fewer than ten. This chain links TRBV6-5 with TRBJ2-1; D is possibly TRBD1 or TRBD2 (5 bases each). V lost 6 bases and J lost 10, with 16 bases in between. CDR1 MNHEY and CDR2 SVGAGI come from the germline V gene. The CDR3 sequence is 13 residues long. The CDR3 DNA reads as TGTGCCAGCAGACCCCCCGGGGACGGAGAGCAGTTCTTC. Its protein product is CASRPPGDGEQFF.

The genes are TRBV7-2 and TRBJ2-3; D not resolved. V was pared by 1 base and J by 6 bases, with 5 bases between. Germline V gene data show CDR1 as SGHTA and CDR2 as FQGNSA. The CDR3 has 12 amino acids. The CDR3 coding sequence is TGTGCCAGCAGCTTAGTCGGCGATACGCAGTATTTT. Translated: CASSLVGDTQYF.

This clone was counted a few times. This CDR3 is CASSQVWGQVYEQYF. For the CDR3, the DNA is TGCGCCAGCAGCCAAGTTTGGGGACAGGTGTACGAGCAGTACTTC. The chain carries TRBV4-1 and TRBJ2-7; 8 bases agree with TRBD1. Per the germline V gene, CDR1 is MGHRA and CDR2 is YSYEKL. This CDR3 contains 15 residues. Unmatched junction bases numbered 6, after V lost 1 base and J lost 4 bases.

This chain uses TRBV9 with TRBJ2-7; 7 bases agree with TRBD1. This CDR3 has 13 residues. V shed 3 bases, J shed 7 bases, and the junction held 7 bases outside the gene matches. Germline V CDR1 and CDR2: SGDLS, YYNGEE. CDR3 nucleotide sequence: TGTGCCAGCAGCGAACAGGGGCGTGGGGAGCAGTACTTC. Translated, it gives CASSEQGRGEQYF.

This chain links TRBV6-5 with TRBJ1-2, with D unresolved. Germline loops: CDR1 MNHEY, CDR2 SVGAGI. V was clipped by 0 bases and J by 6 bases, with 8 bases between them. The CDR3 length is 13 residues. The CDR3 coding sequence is TGTGCCAGCAGTTACTCCTTATCGGATGGCTACACCTTC. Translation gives CASSYSLSDGYTF.

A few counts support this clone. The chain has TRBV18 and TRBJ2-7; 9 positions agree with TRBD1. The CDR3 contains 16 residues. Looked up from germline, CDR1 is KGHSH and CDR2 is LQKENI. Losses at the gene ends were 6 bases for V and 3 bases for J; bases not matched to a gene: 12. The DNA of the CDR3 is TGTGCCAGCTCCCCCGGGACAGGGAGTTTCGACTACGAGCAGTACTTC. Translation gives CASSPGTGSFDYEQYF.

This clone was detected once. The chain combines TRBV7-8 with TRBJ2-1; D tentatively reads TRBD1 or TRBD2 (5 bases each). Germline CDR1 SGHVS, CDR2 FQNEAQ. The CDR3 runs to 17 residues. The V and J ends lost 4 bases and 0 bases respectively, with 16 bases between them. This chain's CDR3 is CASSSRGRPSSYNEQFF. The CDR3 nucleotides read TGTGCCAGCAGCTCACGGGGACGACCGAGCTCCTACAATGAGCAGTTCTTC.

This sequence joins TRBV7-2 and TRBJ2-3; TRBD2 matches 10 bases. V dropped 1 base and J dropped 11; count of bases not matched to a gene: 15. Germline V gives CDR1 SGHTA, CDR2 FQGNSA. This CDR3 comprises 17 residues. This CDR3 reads CASSLVVSGGPGSEQYF. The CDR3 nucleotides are TGTGCCAGCAGCTTAGTGGTTAGCGGGGGGCCGGGATCTGAGCAGTATTTT.

The CDR3 DNA follows: TGTGCCAGCAGCGTTTCCCCGGCGGGCTATGGCTACACCTTC. This sequence encodes CASSVSPAGYGYTF. This chain joins TRBV9 and TRBJ1-2; D is unclear. The CDR3 has 14 amino acids. Germline V gene data show CDR1 as SGDLS and CDR2 as YYNGEE. The V end was cut by 2 bases, the J end by 4 bases, with 12 bases between.

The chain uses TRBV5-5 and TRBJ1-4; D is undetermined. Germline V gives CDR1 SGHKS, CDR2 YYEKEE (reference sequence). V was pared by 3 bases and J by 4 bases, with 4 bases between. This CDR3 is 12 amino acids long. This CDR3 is CASSWSNEKLFF. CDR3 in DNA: TGTGCCAGCAGCTGGAGTAATGAAAAACTGTTTTTT.

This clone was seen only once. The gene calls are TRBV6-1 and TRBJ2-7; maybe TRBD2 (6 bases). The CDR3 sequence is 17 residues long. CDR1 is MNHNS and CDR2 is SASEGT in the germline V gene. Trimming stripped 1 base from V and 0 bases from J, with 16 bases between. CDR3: CASSEVYVAGYSYEQYF. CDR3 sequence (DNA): TGTGCCAGCAGTGAAGTCTATGTGGCGGGATACTCCTACGAGCAGTACTTC.

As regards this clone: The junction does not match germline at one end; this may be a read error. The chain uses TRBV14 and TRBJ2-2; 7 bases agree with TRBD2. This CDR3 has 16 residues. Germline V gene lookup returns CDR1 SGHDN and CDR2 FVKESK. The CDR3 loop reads CASSLQGGGCGRGAVF. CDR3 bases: TGTGCCAGCAGCCTTCAGGGCGGGGGTTGTGGCCGGGGAGCTGTTTTT.

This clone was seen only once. The CDR3 protein is CASSQRSGPETQYF. As DNA, the CDR3 is TGTGCCAGCAGTCAACGCTCAGGGCCGGAGACCCAGTACTTC. This chain uses TRBV27 with TRBJ2-5; D may be TRBD1 (5 bases). V lost 5 bases, J lost 5 bases, and 15 bases lay in between. This CDR3 region has 14 residues. From germline, CDR1 is MNHEY and CDR2 SMNVEV (reference sequence).

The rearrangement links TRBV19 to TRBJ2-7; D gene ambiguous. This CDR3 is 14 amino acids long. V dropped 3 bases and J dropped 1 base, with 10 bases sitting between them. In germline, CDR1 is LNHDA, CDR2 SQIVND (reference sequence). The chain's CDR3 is CASSIRSGSYEQYF. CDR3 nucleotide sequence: TGTGCCAGTAGTATTAGATCCGGGTCCTACGAGCAGTACTTC.

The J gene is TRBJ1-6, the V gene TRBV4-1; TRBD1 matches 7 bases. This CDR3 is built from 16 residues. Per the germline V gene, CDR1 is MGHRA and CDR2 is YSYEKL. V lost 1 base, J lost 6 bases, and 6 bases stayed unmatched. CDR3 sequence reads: CASSQGIRGLNSPLHF. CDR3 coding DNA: TGCGCCAGCAGCCAAGGGATAAGGGGGCTTAATTCACCCCTCCACTTT.

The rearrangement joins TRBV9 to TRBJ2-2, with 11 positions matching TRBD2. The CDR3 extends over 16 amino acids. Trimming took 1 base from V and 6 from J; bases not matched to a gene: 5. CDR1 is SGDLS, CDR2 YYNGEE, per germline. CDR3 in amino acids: CASSVFGTSGSGELFF. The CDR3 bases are TGTGCCAGCAGCGTATTTGGGACTAGCGGTTCCGGGGAGCTGTTTTTT.

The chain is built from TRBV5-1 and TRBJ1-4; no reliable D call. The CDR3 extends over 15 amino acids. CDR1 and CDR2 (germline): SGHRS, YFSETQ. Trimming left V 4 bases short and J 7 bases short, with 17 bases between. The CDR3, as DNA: TGCGCCAGCAGCCCACAGCCCGGCGGCTCTGAAAAACTGTTTTTT. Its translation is CASSPQPGGSEKLFF. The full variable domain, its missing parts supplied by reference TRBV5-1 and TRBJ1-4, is KAGVTQTPRYLIKTRGQQVTLSCSPISGHRSVSWYQQTPGQGLQFLFEYFSETQRNKGNFPGRFSGRQFSNSRSEMNVSTLELGDSALYLCASSPQPGGSEKLFFGSGTQLSVL.

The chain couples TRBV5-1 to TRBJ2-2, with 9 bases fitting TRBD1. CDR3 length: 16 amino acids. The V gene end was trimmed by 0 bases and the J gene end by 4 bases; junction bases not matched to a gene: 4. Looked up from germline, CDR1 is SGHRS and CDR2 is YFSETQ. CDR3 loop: CASSLGGTGSTGELFF. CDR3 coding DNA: TGCGCCAGCAGCTTGGGCGGGACAGGGTCCACCGGGGAGCTGTTTTTT.

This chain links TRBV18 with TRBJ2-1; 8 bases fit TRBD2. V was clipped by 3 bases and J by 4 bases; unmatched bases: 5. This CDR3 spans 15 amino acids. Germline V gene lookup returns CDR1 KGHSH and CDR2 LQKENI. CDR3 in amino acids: CASSPPAGGYNEQFF. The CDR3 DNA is TGTGCCAGCTCACCCCCTGCGGGGGGTTACAATGAGCAGTTCTTC.

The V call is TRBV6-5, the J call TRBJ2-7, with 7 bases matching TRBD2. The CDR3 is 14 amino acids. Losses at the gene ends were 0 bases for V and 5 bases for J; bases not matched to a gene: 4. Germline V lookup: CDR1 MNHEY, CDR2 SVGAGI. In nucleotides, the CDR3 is TGTGCCAGCAGTTACTCGAGGGAGGGCCACGAGCAGTACTTC. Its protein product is CASSYSREGHEQYF.

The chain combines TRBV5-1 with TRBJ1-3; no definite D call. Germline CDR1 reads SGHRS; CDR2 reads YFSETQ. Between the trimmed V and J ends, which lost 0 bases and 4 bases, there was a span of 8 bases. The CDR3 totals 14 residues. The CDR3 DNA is TGCGCCAGCAGCTTGGTGGGGAAAGGAAACACCATATATTTT. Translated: CASSLVGKGNTIYF.

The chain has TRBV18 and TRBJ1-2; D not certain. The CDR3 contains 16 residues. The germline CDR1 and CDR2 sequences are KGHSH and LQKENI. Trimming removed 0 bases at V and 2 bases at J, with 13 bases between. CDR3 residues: CASSPPGGRENYGYTF. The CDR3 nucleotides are TGTGCCAGCTCACCACCGGGTGGGAGGGAAAACTATGGCTACACCTTC.